This T cell receptor (beta chain) comes out of a study of T cells after posttransplantation cyclophosphamide. V dropped 0 bases and J dropped 1 base, with 11 bases sitting between them. Germline V gene lookup returns CDR1 SGDLS and CDR2 YYNGEE. The CDR3 extends over 16 amino acids. Here immunoSEQ multiplex PCR was the method, and the copy in TCRdb shows in-frame clones only, minus some. The sample shows around 9,900 clones, roughly nine tenths of them seen only once. Study outcomes and limitations: Later post-transplant blood repertoires were often dominated by donor CD8+ memory clones. Tissue-infiltrating T cells from skin or gut overlapped little with blood T cells.

Turning to this clone: The antigen remains undetermined.

This related bone marrow graft donor gave peripheral blood on the day of marrow donation. The TCR was taken from a woman in her sixties in good health, CMV-negative, and a related stem cell transplant donor. Specimen: memory CD4+ T cells sorted from PBMCs. The chain is built from TRBV9 and TRBJ1-3, with D possibly TRBD1 on 6 matching bases. The CDR3 region is CASSVGGGGSGNTIYF. CDR3 DNA sequence: TGTGCCAGCAGCGTAGGGGGAGGGGGTTCTGGAAACACCATATATTTT.